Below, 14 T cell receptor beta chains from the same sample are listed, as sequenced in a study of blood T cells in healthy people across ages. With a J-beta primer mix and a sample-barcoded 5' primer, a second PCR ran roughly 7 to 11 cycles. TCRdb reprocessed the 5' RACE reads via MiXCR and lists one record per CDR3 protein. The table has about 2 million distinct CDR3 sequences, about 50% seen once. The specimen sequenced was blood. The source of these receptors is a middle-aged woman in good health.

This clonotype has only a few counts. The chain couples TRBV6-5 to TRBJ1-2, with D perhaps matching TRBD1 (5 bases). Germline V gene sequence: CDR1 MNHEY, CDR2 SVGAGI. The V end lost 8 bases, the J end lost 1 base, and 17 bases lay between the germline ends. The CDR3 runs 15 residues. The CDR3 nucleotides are TGTGCCAGCGGGCGACAAGGGGCAATTAACTATGGCTACACCTTC. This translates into CASGRQGAINYGYTF.

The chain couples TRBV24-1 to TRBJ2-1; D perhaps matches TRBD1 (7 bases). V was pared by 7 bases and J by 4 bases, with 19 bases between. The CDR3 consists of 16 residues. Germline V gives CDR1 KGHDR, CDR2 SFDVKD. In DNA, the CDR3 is TGTGCCACCAGCGGTAGACAGGGAGGTCATTACAATGAGCAGTTCTTC. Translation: CATSGRQGGHYNEQFF.

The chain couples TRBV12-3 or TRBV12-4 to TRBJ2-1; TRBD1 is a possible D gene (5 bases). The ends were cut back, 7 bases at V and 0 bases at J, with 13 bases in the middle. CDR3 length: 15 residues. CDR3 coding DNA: TGTGCCAGCATTCCAGGGTCGGTCTCCTACAATGAGCAGTTCTTC. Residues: CASIPGSVSYNEQFF.

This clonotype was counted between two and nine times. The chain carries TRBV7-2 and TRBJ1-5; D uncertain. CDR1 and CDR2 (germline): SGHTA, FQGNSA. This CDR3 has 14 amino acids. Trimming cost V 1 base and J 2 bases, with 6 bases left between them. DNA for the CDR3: TGTGCCAGCAGCTTAGGGCAGCGCAATCAGCCCCAGCATTTT. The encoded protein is CASSLGQRNQPQHF. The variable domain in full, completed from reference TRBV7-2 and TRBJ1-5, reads GAGVSQSPSNKVTEKGKDVELRCDPISGHTALYWYRQSLGQGLEFLIYFQGNSAPDKSGLPSDRFSAERTGGSVSTLTIQRTQQEDSAVYLCASSLGQRNQPQHFGDGTRLSIL.

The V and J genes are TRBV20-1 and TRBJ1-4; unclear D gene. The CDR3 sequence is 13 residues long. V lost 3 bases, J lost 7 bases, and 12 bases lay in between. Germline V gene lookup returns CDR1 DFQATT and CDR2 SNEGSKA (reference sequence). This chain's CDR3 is CSARTSASEKLFF. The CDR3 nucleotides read TGCAGTGCTAGGACTTCCGCCTCTGAAAAACTGTTTTTT.

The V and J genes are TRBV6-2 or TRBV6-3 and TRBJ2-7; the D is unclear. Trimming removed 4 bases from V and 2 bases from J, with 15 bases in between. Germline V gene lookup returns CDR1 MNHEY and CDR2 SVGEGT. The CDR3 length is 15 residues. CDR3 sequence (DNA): TGTGCCAGCAGTTCGAAACCCCGACGGACCTACGAGCAGTACTTC. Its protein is CASSSKPRRTYEQYF.

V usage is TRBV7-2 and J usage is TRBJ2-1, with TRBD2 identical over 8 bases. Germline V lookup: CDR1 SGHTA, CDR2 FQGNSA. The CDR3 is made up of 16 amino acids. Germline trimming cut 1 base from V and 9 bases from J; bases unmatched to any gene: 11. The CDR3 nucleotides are TGTGCCAGCAGCTTAGGAAAACGAGCGGGGGTCACTGAGCAGTTCTTC. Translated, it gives CASSLGKRAGVTEQFF.

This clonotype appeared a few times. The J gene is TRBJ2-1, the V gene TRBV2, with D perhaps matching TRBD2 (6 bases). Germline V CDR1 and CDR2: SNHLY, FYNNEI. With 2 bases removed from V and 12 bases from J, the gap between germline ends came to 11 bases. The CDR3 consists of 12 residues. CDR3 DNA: TGTGCCAGCAGTGAACTATGGGGGGTGCAGTTCTTC. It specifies CASSELWGVQFF.

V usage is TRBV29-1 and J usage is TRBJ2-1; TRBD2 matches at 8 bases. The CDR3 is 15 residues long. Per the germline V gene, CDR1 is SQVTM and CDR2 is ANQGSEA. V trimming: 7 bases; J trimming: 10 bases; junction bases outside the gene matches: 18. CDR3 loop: CSAGGLRGAPSEQFF. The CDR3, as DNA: TGCAGCGCCGGAGGTTTGCGGGGGGCCCCGTCGGAGCAGTTCTTC.

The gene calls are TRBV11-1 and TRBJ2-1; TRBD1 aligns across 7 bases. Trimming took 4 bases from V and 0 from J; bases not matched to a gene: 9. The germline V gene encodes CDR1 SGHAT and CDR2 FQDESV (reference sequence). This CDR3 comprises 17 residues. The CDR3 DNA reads TGTGCCAGCAGCTCCAGACACAGGGGCTTCTCCTACAATGAGCAGTTCTTC. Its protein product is CASSSRHRGFSYNEQFF. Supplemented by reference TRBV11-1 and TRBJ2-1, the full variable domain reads EAEVAQSPRYKITEKSQAVAFWCDPISGHATLYWYRQILGQGPELLVQFQDESVVDDSQLPKDRFSAERLKGVDSTLKIQPAELGDSAMYLCASSSRHRGFSYNEQFFGPGTRLTVL.

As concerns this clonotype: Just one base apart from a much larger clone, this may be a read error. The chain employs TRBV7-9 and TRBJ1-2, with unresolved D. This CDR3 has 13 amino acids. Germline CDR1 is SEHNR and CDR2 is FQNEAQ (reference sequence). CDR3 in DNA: TGTGTCAGCAGCCCAAACGAAGTCTATGGCTACACCTTC. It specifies CVSSPNEVYGYTF.

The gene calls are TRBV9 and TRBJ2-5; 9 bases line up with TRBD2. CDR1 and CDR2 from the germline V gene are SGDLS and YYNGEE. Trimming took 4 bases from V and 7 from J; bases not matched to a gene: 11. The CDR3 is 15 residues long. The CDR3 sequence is CASSPGETSGATQYF. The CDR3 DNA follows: TGTGCCAGCAGCCCGGGGGAGACTAGCGGCGCGACCCAGTACTTC.

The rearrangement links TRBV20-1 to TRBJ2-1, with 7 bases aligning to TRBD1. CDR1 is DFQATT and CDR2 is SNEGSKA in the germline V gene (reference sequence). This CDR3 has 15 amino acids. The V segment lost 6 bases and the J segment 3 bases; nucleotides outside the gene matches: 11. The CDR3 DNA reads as TGCAGTGCAAATTCGCCGACAGGGAACTACAATGAGCAGTTCTTC. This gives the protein CSANSPTGNYNEQFF.

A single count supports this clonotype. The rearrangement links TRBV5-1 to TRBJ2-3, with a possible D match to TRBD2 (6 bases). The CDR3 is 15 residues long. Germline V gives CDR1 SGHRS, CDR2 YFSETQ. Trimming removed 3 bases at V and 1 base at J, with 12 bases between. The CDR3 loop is CASSSDTGGTDTQYF. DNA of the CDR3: TGCGCCAGCAGCTCGGACACGGGAGGCACAGATACGCAGTATTTT.